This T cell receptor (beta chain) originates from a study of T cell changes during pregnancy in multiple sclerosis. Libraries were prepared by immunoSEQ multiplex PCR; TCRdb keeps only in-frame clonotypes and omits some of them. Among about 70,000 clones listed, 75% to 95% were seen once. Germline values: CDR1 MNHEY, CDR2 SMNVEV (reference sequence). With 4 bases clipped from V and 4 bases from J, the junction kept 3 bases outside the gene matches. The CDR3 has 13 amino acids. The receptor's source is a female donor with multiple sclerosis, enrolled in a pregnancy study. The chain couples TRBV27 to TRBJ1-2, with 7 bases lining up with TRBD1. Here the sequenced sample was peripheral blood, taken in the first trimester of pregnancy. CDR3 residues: CASSYAGGYGYTF. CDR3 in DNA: TGTGCCAGCAGTTACGCAGGGGGCTATGGCTACACCTTC.